This TCR beta chain was sequenced during a study of blood T cell repertoires in COVID-19. Study-level background: T cells, B-cell-depleted T cells, or PBMCs provided the cDNA or gDNA that served as material.

Those enrolled in Seattle joined during active infection and were followed longitudinally afterward. Looked up from germline, CDR1 is KGHSH and CDR2 is LQKENI. The CDR3 is made up of 17 amino acids. With 4 bases clipped from V and 8 bases from J, the junction kept 15 bases outside the gene matches. The data were produced by immunoSEQ multiplex PCR, yet TCRdb's version contains in-frame clones alone and is incomplete. The table has around 270,000 clones, more than 85% seen once; the top ten hold around 2.6%. The origin of this receptor is a person aged 18 to 30 with COVID-19, enrolled during active disease. The chain couples TRBV18 to TRBJ1-4, with 8 positions matching TRBD1. Material for sequencing was peripheral blood. CDR3 nucleotide sequence: TGTGCCAGCTCACTTACCCCGCCGGACAGGGCCAGAGAAAAACTGTTTTTT. It translates to CASSLTPPDRAREKLFF.